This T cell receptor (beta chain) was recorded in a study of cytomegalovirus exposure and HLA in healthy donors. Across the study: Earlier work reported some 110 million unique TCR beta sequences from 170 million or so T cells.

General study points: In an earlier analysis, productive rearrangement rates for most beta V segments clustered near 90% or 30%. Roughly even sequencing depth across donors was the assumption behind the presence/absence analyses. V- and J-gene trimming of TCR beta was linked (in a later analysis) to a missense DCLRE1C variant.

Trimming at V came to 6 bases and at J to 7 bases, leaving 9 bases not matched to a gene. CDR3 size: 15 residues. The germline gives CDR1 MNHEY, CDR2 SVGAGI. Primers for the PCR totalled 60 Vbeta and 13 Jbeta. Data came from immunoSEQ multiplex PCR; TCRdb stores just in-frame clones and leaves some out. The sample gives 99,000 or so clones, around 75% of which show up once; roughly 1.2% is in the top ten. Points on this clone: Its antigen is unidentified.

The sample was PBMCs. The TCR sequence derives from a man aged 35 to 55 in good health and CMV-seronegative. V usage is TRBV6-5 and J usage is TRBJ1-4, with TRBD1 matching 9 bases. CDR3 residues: CASSYQGQGGEKLFF. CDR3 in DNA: TGTGCCAGCAGCTACCAGGGACAGGGCGGTGAAAAACTGTTTTTT.